What follows is one T cell receptor beta chain and its context. The study assigned cohorts using participant-reported clinical history. This entry is derived from a study of blood T cell repertoires in COVID-19. At the level of the study: The United States, Italy and Spain provided the acute and convalescent COVID-19 samples. The analysed material was cDNA or gDNA that came from T cells, B-cell-depleted T cells, or PBMCs.

As processed by the authors: Amplification of reference gene primers provided the estimated nucleated cell counts. Profiled with immunoSEQ multiplex PCR; TCRdb holds only in-frame clones, not every one. That table gives V, J and clone size, and the DNA gave D and trimming. The sample has about 280,000 clones; approximately 90% are singletons. The CDR3 spans 14 residues. CDR1 and CDR2 (germline): MDHEN, SYDVKM. V shed 6 bases and J shed 0 bases, with 9 bases lying between them. Sequencing input: PBMCs or T cells enriched from blood (not recorded which). The genes are TRBV28 and TRBJ2-4; possibly TRBD1 for D (5 bases). The clonotype originates from a woman aged 25 to 45 with acute COVID-19. The CDR3 loop is CASRPTVAKNIQYF. The CDR3 DNA reads TGTGCCAGCAGACCGACAGTAGCCAAAAACATTCAGTACTTC.